This is a list of T cell receptor beta chains from one sample in a study of cytomegalovirus exposure and HLA in healthy donors. The data were produced by immunoSEQ multiplex PCR, yet TCRdb's version contains in-frame clones alone and is incomplete. This sample has roughly 120,000 clones, with around three quarters found just once. The sequenced material came from PBMCs. These receptors were obtained from a young man in good health and CMV-seronegative. Both conserved end residues are part of each CDR3. D genes are given only for firm matches. Clone size appears in some rows only: once, few, many, or a class for an expanded clone.

>TRBD2|TRBJ2-2|TRBV5-3|-
TGTGCCGGGATTCTAGCGGGAGGCACCGGGGAGCTGTTTTTT
CAGILAGGTGELFF
>TRBD1|TRBJ2-7|TRBV6-1|once
TGTGCCAGCAGATCGGACAGGGGGCTATACGAGCAGTACTTC
CASRSDRGLYEQYF
>-|TRBJ1-5|TRBV4-3|-
TGCGCCAGCAGCCCCCGACTCGTGATCAGCAATCAGCCCCAGCATTTT
CASSPRLVISNQPQHF
>TRBD2|TRBJ2-1|TRBV10-3|-
TGTGCCATCAGTGAGTCCGCTAGCGGGAGAGTCGGACTTTACAATGAGCAGTTCTTC
CAISESASGRVGLYNEQFF
>-|TRBJ1-1|TRBV6-6|-
TGTGCCAGCAGTTTGAGGGGGACTGAAGCTTTCTTT
CASSLRGTEAFF
>-|TRBJ1-5|TRBV6-5|-
TGTGCCAGCAGACGCGGCGGGGATCAGCCCCAGCATTTT
CASRRGGDQPQHF
>TRBD1|TRBJ2-7|TRBV19|-
TGTGCCAGTAGAAAGAACCGGGACAGGGGCTTCGAGCAGTACTTC
CASRKNRDRGFEQYF
>TRBD2|TRBJ2-3|TRBV9|-
TGTGCCAGCAACGGACTAGCGGGAGGGGCAGATACGCAGTATTTT
CASNGLAGGADTQYF
>-|TRBJ2-7|TRBV5-4|-
TGTGCCAGCAGCTTCGTTGGGGAGATCGGGTACGAGCAGTACTTC
CASSFVGEIGYEQYF
>TRBD1|TRBJ1-4|TRBV5-5|few
TGTGCCAGCAGCTTCGACAGGGGTGAAAAACTGTTTTTT
CASSFDRGEKLFF
>-|TRBJ2-7|TRBV7-9|-
TGTGCCAGCAGCTTAGGACAGGAGCAGTACTTC
CASSLGQEQYF
>-|TRBJ2-7|TRBV18|-
TGTGCCAGCTCACCACCGACAGATTCCTACGAGCAGTACTTC
CASSPPTDSYEQYF
>-|TRBJ2-5|TRBV7-7|-
TGTGCTAGCAGCTTCGGGGGACTGCGACAAGAGACCCAGTACTTC
CASSFGGLRQETQYF
>-|TRBJ1-5|TRBV30|-
TGTGCCTGGAGTGTACGGGGGAATCAGCCCCAGCATTTT
CAWSVRGNQPQHF
>TRBD1|TRBJ2-5|TRBV7-3|-
TGTGCCAGCAGCTCCCCGGACAGGGGCCAAGAGACCCAGTACTTC
CASSSPDRGQETQYF
>TRBD1|TRBJ2-5|TRBV5-1|-
TGCGCCAGTAGCCCGGGACAGGAAGAGACCCAGTACTTC
CASSPGQEETQYF
>-|TRBJ1-4|TRBV5-1|-
TGCGCCAGCAGCTCACAGGGTGGCGAAAAACTGTTTTTT
CASSSQGGEKLFF
>-|TRBJ1-6|TRBV5-1|-
TGCGCCAGCAGCTTGGTGTTAGTCGGGGGGAGCTCCTATAATTCACCCCTCCACTTT
CASSLVLVGGSSYNSPLHF
>TRBD1|TRBJ1-1|TRBV5-1|few
TGCGCCAGCAGCGCCCAGGGGGCCGGGGACACTGAAGCTTTCTTT
CASSAQGAGDTEAFF
>-|TRBJ1-2|TRBV12-5|-
TGTGCTAGTGGTTTAGCGGACGGGTTCTATGGCTACACCTTC
CASGLADGFYGYTF
>-|TRBJ2-7|TRBV6-5|-
TGTGCCAGCGGGCTTAGGGAGTTCTACGAGCAGTACTTC
CASGLREFYEQYF
>-|TRBJ2-3|TRBV5-1|once
TGCGCCAGCAGCTTGGGGGGCTACACAGATACGCAGTATTTT
CASSLGGYTDTQYF
>TRBD1|TRBJ1-3|TRBV2|-
TGTGCCAGTAGACAGGGGGCAGGTGGAAACACCATATATTTT
CASRQGAGGNTIYF
>-|TRBJ1-1|TRBV25-1|few
TGTGCCAGCAGTGAGGGCATGAACACTGAAGCTTTCTTT
CASSEGMNTEAFF
>TRBD2|TRBJ2-2|TRBV4-2|-
TGTGCCGGAGGCCGAGGGACTAGCGGGTCCGGGGAGCTGTTTTTT
CAGGRGTSGSGELFF
>-|TRBJ1-5|TRBV27|-
TGTGCCAGCAGTTTCGGCAGGGATCGGGCAGGCAATCAGCCCCAGCATTTT
CASSFGRDRAGNQPQHF
>TRBD1|TRBJ2-3|TRBV28|-
TGTGCCAGCAGTCGAAACAGGGGAGCCACAGATACGCAGTATTTT
CASSRNRGATDTQYF
>TRBD2|TRBJ2-1|TRBV6-5|-
TGTGCCAGCAGTTACGTGGGGACTAGCTACGATGAGCAGTTCTTC
CASSYVGTSYDEQFF
>TRBD2|TRBJ2-4|TRBV6-6|-
TGTGCCAGCAGTTACCTGCGCGGGAGGTCAGGAGACATTCAGTACTTC
CASSYLRGRSGDIQYF
>-|TRBJ2-7|TRBV9|-
TGTGCCAGCAGCCCGGCAGGCACCTACGAGCAGTACTTC
CASSPAGTYEQYF
>-|TRBJ1-6|TRBV4-3|-
TGCGCCAGCAGCCGAAACCTCCTAGTAGGCAGGGAGGTTTCACCCCTCCACTTT
CASSRNLLVGREVSPLHF
>-|TRBJ2-7|TRBV28|-
TGTGCCAGCAGTTGGGAGCAATACAACTACGAGCAGTACTTC
CASSWEQYNYEQYF
>-|TRBJ2-2|TRBV5-1|few
TGCGCCAGCAGCTTGGTTGTCGGCACCGGGGAGCTGTTTTTT
CASSLVVGTGELFF
>-|TRBJ2-1|TRBV6-5|-
TGTGCCAGCAGGCCATTAGCGGTTTACAATGAGCAGTTCTTC
CASRPLAVYNEQFF
>TRBD2|TRBJ2-1|TRBV27|-
TGTGCCAGCAGTTCACCCCCGGGGGGTTGGAATGAGCAGTTCTTC
CASSSPPGGWNEQFF
>TRBD2|TRBJ2-7|TRBV10-3|-
TGTGCCATCAGTGAGGGTTCTTTGTCGGCGGGGGGCAGATACGAGCAGTACTTC
CAISEGSLSAGGRYEQYF
>TRBD2|TRBJ2-5|TRBV19|-
TGTGCCAGTAGTACAGCTTCGGGGGGAGGAGAGACCCAGTACTTC
CASSTASGGGETQYF
>-|TRBJ2-7|TRBV6-5|-
TGTGCCAGCAGTTACCTGGCGGCCTCCTACGAGCAGTACTTC
CASSYLAASYEQYF
>TRBD1|TRBJ1-5|TRBV6-5|-
TGTGCCAGCAGTCATGACAGGGCAGACAATCAGCCCCAGCATTTT
CASSHDRADNQPQHF
>TRBD1|TRBJ2-1|TRBV30|-
TGTGCCTGGAGGAGGGGGCAGGTTGAGCAGTTCTTC
CAWRRGQVEQFF